Sequencing of this T cell receptor beta chain was carried out in a study of cytomegalovirus exposure and HLA in healthy donors. The study, taken as a whole, reports: Prediction of most subjects' HLA-A and HLA-B alleles by TCR beta sequences was reportedly accurate. Analyzed later, association rates of TCRs varied across HLA loci, with DRB1 most and HLA-C fewest.

The PCR made use of 60 Vbeta and 13 Jbeta primers. Using immunoSEQ multiplex PCR, the repertoire was profiled, and TCRdb retains in-frame clones only, with some absent. The sample includes under 150,000 clones, 82% of them seen just once. Trimming removed 3 bases from V and 2 bases from J, with 12 bases in between. CDR3 length: 14 residues. Germline CDR1 and CDR2: SGHRS and YFSETQ. Comments on this clone: The antigen remains unidentified. The sample holds other DNA sequences that translate to the same CDR3.

This cohort consisted of healthy bone marrow donors. The sample was PBMCs. The source of this sequence is a man younger than 40 in good health and CMV-seropositive. The chain is built from TRBV5-1 and TRBJ2-7; D is possibly TRBD1 (6 bases). This chain's CDR3 is CASSSRTGTYEQYF. Written as DNA, the CDR3 is TGCGCCAGCAGCTCTAGAACAGGGACCTACGAGCAGTACTTC.